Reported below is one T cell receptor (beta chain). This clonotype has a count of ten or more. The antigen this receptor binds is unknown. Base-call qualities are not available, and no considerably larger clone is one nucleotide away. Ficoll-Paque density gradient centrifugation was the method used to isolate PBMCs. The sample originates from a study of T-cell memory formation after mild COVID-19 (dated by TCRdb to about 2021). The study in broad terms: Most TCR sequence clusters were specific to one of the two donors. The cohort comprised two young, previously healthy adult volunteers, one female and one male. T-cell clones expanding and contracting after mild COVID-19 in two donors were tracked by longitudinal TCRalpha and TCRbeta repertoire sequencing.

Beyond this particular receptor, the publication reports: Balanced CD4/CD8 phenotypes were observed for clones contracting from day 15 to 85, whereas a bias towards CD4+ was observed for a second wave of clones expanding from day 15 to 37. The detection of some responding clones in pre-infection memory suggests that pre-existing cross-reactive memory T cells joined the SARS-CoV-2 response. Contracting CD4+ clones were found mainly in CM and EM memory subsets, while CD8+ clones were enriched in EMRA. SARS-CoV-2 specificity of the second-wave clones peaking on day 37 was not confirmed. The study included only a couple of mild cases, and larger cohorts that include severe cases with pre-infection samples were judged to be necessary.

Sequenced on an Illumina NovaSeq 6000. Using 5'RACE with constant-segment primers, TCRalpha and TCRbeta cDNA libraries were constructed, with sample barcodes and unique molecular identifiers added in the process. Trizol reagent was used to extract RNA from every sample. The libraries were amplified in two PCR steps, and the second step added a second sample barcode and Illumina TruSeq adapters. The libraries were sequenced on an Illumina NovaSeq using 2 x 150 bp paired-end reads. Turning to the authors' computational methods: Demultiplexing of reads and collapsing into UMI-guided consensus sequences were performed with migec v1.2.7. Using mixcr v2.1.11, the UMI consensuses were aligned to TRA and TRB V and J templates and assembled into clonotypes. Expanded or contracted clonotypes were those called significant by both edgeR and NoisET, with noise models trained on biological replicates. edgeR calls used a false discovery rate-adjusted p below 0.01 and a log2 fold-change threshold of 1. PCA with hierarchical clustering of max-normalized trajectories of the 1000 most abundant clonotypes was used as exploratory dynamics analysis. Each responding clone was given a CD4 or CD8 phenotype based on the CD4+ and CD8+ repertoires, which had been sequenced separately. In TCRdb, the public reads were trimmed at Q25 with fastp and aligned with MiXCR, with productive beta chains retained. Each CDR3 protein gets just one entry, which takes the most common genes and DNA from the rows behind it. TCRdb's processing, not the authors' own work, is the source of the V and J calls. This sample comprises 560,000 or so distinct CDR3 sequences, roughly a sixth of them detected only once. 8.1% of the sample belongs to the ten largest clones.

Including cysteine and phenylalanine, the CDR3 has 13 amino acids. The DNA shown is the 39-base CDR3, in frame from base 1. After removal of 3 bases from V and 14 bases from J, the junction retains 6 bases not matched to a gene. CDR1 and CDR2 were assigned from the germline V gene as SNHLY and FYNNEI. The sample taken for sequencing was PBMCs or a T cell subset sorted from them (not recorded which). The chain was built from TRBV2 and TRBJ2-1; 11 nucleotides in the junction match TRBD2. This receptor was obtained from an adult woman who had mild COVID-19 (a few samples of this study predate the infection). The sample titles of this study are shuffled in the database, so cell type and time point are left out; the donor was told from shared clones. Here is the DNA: TGTGCCAGCAGTGAGGATAGCGGGAGGGGCAAGTTCTTC. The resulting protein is CASSEDSGRGKFF.